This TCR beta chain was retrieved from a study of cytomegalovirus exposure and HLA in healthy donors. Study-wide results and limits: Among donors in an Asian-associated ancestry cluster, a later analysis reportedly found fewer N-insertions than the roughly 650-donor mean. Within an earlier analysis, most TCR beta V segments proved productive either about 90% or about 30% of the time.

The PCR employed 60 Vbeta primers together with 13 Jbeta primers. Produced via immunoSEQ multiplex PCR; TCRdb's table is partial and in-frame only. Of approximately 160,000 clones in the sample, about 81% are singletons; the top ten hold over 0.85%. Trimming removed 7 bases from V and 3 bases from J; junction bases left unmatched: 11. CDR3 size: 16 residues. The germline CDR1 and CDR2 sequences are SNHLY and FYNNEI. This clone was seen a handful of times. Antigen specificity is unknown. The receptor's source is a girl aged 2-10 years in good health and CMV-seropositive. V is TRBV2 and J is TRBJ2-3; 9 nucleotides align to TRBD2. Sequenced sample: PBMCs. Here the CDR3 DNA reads TGTGCCAGCATTGAGGTGGCGGGAGGGCGGACAGATACGCAGTATTTT. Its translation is CASIEVAGGRTDTQYF.